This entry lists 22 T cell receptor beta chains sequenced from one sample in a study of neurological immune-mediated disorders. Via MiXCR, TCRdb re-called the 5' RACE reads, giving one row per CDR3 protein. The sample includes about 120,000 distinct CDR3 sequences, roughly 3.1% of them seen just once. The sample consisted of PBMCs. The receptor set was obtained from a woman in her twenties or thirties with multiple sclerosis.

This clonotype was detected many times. CDR3 sequence (DNA): TGTGCCAGCAGCTTAGAGTTAGCTGGACTAGCGGGAGACTACAATGAGCAGTTCTTC. It specifies CASSLELAGLAGDYNEQFF. This chain links TRBV7-2 with TRBJ2-1; TRBD2 aligns across 13 bases. The CDR3 covers 19 residues. V lost 1 base, J lost 3 bases, and 9 bases stayed unmatched. Looked up from germline, CDR1 is SGHTA and CDR2 is FQGNSA.

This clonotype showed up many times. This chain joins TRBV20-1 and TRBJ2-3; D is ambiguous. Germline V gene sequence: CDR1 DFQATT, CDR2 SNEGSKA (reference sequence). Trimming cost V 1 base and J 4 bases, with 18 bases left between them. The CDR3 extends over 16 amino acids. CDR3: CSARGRTLGGADTQYF. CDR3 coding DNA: TGCAGTGCTAGAGGACGTACCCTAGGCGGTGCAGATACGCAGTATTTT.

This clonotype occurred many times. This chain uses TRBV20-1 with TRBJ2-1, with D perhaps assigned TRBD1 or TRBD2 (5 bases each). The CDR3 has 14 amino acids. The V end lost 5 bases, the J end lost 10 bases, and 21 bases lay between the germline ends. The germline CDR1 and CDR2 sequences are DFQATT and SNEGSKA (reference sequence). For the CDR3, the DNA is TGCAGTGCTCGGGACCCTATGGCCCTTTTGGAGCAGTTCTTC. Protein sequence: CSARDPMALLEQFF.

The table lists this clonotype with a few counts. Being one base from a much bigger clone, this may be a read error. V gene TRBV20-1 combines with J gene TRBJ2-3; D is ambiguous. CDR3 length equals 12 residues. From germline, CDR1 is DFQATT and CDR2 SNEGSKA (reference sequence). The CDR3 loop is CGARDYADTQYF. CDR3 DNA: TGCGGTGCTAGAGATTACGCCGATACGCAGTATTTT.

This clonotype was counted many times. CDR3 sequence: CASSFGISGYTF. The CDR3 DNA sequence: TGTGCCAGCAGTTTCGGGATTAGTGGCTACACCTTC. V gene TRBV12-3 or TRBV12-4 combines with J gene TRBJ1-2, with no clear D. Trimming stripped 3 bases from V and 7 bases from J, with 9 bases between. CDR3 length equals 12 residues.

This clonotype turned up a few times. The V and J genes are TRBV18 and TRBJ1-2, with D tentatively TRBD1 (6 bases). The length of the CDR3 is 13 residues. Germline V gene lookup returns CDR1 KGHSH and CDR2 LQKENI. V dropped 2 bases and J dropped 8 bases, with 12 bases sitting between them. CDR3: CASSPSGAEGYTF. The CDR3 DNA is TGTGCCAGCTCACCATCAGGGGCGGAAGGCTACACCTTC.

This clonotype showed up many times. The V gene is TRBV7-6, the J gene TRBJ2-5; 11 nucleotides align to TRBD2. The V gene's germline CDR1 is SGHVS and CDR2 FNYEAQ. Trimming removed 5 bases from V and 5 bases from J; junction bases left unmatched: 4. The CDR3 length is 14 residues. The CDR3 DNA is TGTGCCAGCAGCCCCGCTAGCGGGGGGGAGACCCAGTACTTC. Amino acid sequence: CASSPASGGETQYF.

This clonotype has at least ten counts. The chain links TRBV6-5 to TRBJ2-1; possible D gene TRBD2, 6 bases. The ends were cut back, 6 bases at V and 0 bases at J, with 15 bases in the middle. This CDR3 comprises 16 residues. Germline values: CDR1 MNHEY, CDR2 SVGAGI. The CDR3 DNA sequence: TGTGCCAGCAGATTTAGCGGCCAGAGCTCCTACAATGAGCAGTTCTTC. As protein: CASRFSGQSSYNEQFF.

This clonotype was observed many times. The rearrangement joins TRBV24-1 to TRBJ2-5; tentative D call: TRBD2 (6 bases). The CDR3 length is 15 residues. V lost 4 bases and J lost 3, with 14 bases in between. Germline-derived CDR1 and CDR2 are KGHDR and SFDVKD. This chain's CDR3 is CATSDGGLAEETQYF. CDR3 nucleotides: TGTGCCACCAGTGACGGGGGACTCGCAGAAGAGACCCAGTACTTC.

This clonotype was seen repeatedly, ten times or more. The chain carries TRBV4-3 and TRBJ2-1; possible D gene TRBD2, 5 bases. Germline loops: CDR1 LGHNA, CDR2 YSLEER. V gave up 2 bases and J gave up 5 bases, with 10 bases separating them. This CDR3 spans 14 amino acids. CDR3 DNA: TGCGCCAGCAGCCAATATACCGGGAACAATGAGCAGTTCTTC. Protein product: CASSQYTGNNEQFF.

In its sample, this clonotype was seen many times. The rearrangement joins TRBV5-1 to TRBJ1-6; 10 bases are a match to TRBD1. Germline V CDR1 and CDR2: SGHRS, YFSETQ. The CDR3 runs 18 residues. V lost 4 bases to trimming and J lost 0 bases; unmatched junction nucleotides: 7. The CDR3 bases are TGCGCCAGCAGCCTCCGGGACAGGGGAATCTCCTATAATTCACCCCTCCACTTT. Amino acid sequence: CASSLRDRGISYNSPLHF.

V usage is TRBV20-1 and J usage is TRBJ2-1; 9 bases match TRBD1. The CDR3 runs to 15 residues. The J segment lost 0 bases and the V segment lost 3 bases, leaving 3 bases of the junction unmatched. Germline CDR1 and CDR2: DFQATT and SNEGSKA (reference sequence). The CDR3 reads CSARDRGSSYNEQFF. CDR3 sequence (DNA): TGCAGTGCTAGGGACAGGGGAAGCTCCTACAATGAGCAGTTCTTC.

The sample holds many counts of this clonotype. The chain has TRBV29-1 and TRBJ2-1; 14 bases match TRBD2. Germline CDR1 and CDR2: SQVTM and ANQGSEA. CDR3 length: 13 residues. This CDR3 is CSAGTSGGNEQFF. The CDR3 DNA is TGCTCTGCCGGGACTAGCGGGGGCAATGAGCAGTTCTTC.

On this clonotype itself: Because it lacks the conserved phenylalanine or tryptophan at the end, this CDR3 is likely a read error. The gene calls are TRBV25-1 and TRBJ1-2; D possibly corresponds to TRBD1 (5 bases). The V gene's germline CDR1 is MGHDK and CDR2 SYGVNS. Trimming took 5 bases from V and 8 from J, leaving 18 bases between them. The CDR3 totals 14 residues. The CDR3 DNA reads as TGTGCCAGCAGTAATTCGGGGCCAGGGCGGGGCTACACCAAC. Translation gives CASSNSGPGRGYTN.

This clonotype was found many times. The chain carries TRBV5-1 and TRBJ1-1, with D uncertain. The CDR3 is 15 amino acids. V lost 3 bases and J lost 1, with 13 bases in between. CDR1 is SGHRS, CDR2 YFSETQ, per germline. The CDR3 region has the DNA TGCGCCAGCAGCTCACAGAAAAACCCGAACACTGAAGCTTTCTTT. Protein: CASSSQKNPNTEAFF.

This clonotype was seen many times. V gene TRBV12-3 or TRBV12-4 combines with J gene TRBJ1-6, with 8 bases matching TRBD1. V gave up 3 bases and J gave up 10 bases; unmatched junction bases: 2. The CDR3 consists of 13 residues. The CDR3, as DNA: TGTGCCAGCAGTTTCAGGGACAGGTCACCCCTCCACTTT. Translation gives CASSFRDRSPLHF.

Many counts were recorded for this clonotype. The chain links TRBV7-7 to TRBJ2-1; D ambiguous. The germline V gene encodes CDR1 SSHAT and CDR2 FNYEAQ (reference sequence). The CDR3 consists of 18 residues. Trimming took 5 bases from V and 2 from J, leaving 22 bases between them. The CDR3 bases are TGTGCCAGCAGCCACCAACCCCACCGGACGGGTCCCTACAATGAGCAGTTCTTC. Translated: CASSHQPHRTGPYNEQFF.

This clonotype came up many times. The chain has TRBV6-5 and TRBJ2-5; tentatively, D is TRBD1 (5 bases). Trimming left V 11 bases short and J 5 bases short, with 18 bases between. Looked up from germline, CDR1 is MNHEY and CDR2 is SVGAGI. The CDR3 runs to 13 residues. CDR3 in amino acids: CAAGGASWETQYF. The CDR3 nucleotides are TGTGCCGCCGGTGGGGCTAGTTGGGAGACCCAGTACTTC.

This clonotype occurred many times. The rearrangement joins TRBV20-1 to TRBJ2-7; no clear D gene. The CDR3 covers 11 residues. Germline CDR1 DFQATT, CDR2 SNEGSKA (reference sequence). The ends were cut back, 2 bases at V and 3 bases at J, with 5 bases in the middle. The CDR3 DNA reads TGCAGTGCTAGACTTGGCTACGAGCAGTACTTC. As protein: CSARLGYEQYF.

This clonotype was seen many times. CDR3 nucleotide sequence: TGTGCCATCAGTGAGGGGGACGTTAACACTGAAGCTTTCTTT. It is translated as CAISEGDVNTEAFF. The chain combines TRBV10-3 with TRBJ1-1, with D possibly TRBD1 on 5 matching bases. V lost 2 bases and J lost 2, with 9 bases in between. The CDR3 contains 14 residues. Germline V gives CDR1 ENHRY, CDR2 SYGVKD.

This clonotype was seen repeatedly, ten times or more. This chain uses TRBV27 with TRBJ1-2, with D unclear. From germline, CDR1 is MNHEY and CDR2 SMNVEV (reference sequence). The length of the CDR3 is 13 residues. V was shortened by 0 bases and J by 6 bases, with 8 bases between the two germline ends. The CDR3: CASSLSGNDGYTF. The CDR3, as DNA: TGTGCCAGCAGTTTATCAGGGAACGATGGCTACACCTTC.

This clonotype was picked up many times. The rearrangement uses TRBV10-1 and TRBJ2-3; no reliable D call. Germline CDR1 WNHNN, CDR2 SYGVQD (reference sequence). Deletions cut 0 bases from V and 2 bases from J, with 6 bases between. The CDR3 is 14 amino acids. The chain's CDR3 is CASSESKPTDTQYF. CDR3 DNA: TGCGCCAGCAGTGAGTCGAAGCCCACAGATACGCAGTATTTT.